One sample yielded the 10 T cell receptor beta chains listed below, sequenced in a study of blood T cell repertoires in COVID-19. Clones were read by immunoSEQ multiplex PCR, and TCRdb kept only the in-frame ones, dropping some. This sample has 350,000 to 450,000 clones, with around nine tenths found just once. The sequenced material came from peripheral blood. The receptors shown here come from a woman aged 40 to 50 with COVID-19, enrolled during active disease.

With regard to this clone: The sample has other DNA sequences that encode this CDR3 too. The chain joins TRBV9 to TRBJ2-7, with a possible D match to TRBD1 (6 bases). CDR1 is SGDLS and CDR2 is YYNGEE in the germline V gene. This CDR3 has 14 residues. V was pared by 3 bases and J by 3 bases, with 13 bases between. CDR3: CASSATGNSYEQYF. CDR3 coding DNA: TGTGCCAGCAGCGCGACAGGAAATAGCTACGAGCAGTACTTC.

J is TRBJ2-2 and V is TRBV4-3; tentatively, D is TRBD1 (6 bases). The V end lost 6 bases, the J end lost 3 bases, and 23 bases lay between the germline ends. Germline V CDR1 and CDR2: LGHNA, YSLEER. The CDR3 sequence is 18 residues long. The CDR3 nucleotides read TGCGCCAGCAGACAACAGGTCGACCGGGACACCTACACCGGGGAGCTGTTTTTT. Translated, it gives CASRQQVDRDTYTGELFF.

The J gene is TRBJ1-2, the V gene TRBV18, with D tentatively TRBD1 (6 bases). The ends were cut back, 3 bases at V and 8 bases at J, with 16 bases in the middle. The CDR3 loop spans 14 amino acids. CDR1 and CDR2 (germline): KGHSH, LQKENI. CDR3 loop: CASSPPTGPYGYTF. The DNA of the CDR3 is TGTGCCAGCTCACCTCCCACAGGGCCCTACGGCTACACCTTC.

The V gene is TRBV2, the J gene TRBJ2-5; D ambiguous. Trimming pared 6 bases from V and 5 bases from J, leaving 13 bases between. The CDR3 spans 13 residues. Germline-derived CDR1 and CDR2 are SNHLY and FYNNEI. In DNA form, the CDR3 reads TGTGCCAGCAGCGACCCGGGTCGGGAGACCCAGTACTTC. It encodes CASSDPGRETQYF. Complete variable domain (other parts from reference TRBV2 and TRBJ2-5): EPEVTQTPSHQVTQMGQEVILRCVPISNHLYFYWYRQILGQKVEFLVSFYNNEISEKSEIFDDQFSVERPDGSNFTLKIRSTKLEDSAMYFCASSDPGRETQYFGPGTRLLVL.

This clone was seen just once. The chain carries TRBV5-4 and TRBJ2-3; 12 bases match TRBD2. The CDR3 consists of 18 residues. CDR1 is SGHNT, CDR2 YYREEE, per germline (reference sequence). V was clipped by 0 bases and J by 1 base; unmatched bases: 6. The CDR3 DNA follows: TGTGCCAGCAGCTTGGAGTCTAGCGGGAGGGCCGGCACAGATACGCAGTATTTT. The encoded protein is CASSLESSGRAGTDTQYF.

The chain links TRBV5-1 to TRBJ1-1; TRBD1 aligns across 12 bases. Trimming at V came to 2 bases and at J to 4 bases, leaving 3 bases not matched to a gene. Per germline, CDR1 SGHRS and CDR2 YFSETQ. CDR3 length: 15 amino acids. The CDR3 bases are TGCGCCAGCAGCTTACAGGGACAGGGGGCCACTGAAGCTTTCTTT. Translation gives CASSLQGQGATEAFF.

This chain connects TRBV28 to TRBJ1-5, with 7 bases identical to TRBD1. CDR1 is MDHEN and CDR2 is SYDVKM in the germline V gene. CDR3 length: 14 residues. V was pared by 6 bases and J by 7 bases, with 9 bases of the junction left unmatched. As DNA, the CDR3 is TGTGCCAGCAGGGAAGGGGGCTCGGGACAGCCCCAGCATTTT. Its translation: CASREGGSGQPQHF.

CDR3 DNA: TGTGCCAGCAGTTACTCGTACCCAGGGGAGCAGTTCTTC. Protein sequence: CASSYSYPGEQFF. The chain couples TRBV6-5 to TRBJ2-1, with a tentative D call TRBD1 (5 bases). The CDR3 covers 13 residues. Per germline, CDR1 MNHEY and CDR2 SVGAGI. V dropped 0 bases and J dropped 10 bases, with 10 bases sitting between them.

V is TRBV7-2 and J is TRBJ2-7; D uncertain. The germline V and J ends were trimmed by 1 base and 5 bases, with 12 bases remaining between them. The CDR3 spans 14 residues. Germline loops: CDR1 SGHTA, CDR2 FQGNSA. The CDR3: CASSLGGLPHEQYF. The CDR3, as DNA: TGTGCCAGCAGCTTAGGAGGTCTTCCCCACGAGCAGTACTTC.

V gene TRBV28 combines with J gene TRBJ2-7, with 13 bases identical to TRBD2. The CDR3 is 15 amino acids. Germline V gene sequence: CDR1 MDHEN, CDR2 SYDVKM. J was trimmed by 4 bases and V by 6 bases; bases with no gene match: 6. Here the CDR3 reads CASSQRTSGSYEQYF. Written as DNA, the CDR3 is TGTGCCAGCAGCCAACGGACTAGCGGGAGTTACGAGCAGTACTTC.